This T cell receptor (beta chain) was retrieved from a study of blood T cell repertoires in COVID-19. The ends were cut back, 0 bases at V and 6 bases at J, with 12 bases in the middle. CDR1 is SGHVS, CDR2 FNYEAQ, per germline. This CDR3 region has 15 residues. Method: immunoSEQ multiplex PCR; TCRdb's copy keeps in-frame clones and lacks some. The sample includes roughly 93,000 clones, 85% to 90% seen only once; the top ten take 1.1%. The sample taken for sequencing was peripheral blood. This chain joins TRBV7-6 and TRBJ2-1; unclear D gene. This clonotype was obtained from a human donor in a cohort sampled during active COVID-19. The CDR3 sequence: CASSLAARSANEQFF. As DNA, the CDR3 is TGTGCCAGCAGCTTAGCGGCGCGCAGCGCCAATGAGCAGTTCTTC.